This T cell receptor beta chain was recorded in a study of blood T cell repertoires in COVID-19. Study overall: Italy, Spain and the United States were the sources of the convalescent and acute COVID-19 samples. The cDNA or gDNA used as material had been derived from T cells, B-cell-depleted T cells, or PBMCs.

V was pared by 6 bases and J by 6 bases, with 4 bases of the junction left unmatched. The germline gives CDR1 MGHRA, CDR2 YSYEKL. The CDR3 is made up of 13 amino acids. Profiling relied on immunoSEQ multiplex PCR, and the TCRdb table lists in-frame clones only, not all of them. The sample contains 90,000 to 110,000 clones, about 87% of which appear only once. This TCR came from a human donor in a cohort sampled during active COVID-19. The genes are TRBV4-1 and TRBJ2-7; TRBD1 agrees at 11 bases. Sequences were obtained from peripheral blood. The CDR3: CASSSGQGAEQYF. The CDR3 nucleotides read TGCGCCAGCAGTTCCGGACAGGGGGCCGAGCAGTACTTC.